This section outlines one TCR beta chain sequence together with its context. Antigen unknown. The data belong to a study of radiation and T cells in renal cell carcinoma. Study details: Nephrectomy followed 15 Gy stereotactic body radiation by 4 weeks.

Regarding time point: baseline pretreatment blood. Sample treatment: 15 Gy SBRT to primary tumor, nephrectomy 4 weeks later. The study, taken as a whole, reports: From baseline, blood top tumor clonotypes peaked at 2 weeks post-radiation.

Profiled with immunoSEQ multiplex PCR; TCRdb holds only in-frame clones, not every one. Among about 88,000 clones listed, 65% to 90% were seen once. Sequencing was performed on blood, taken from a patient whose treatment included radiotherapy and nephrectomy. The clonotype originates from a man over 45 with renal cell carcinoma.

The CDR3: CASRGRGDAYEQYF. CDR3 DNA: TGTGCCAGCAGGGGCCGGGGCGACGCCTACGAGCAGTACTTC. The chain joins TRBV6-5 to TRBJ2-7, with D perhaps matching TRBD1 or TRBD2 (5 bases each). Looked up from germline, CDR1 is MNHEY and CDR2 is SVGAGI. Trimming cost V 6 bases and J 2 bases, with 14 bases left between them. The CDR3 length is 14 residues.